The rows below give T cell receptor beta chains drawn from one sample of a study of shared clonotypes between healthy human individuals. TCRdb keeps only in-frame clones here, not all; method: immunoSEQ multiplex PCR. Of millions of clones in the sample, approximately 94% were seen once. Sequenced sample: naive CD8+ T cells sorted from blood. The receptors shown here come from a man younger than 35 in good health. Each CDR3 is given with its conserved first and last residue. Each record gives: CDR3 length, J gene, D gene, clone size, V gene, CDR3 protein, CDR3 DNA. A D gene is named only where the DNA matches it firmly. Some rows have no size entry. The others give once, few or many, or a class for an expanded clone.

15	TRBJ2-2	TRBD2	-	TRBV27	CASRGTSEYTGELFF	TGTGCCAGCAGGGGGACTAGCGAGTACACCGGGGAGCTGTTTTTT
15	TRBJ1-6	-	-	TRBV7-6	CASSLASSYNSPLHF	TGTGCCAGCAGCCTAGCGAGCTCCTATAATTCACCCCTCCACTTT
15	TRBJ1-6	-	-	TRBV2	CASANPGLRYSPLHF	TGTGCCAGCGCCAATCCTGGACTTCGATATTCACCCCTCCACTTT
16	TRBJ1-3	-	-	TRBV14	CASSHRQATSGNTIYF	TGTGCCAGCAGCCACCGACAGGCGACCTCTGGAAACACCATATATTTT
16	TRBJ1-1	TRBD1	-	TRBV27	CASSSSTGGLNTEAFF	TGTGCCAGCAGTTCATCGACAGGGGGCTTAAACACTGAAGCTTTCTTT
11	TRBJ2-1	-	once	TRBV30	CAWMPLGEQFF	TGTGCCTGGATGCCCCTCGGGGAGCAGTTCTTC
16	TRBJ1-1	-	-	TRBV6-5	CASSYSFGEANTEAFF	TGTGCCAGCAGTTACTCGTTTGGGGAAGCAAACACTGAAGCTTTCTTT
13	TRBJ1-2	TRBD1	-	TRBV29-1	CSALLDRGNGYTF	TGCAGCGCCTTGCTGGACAGGGGCAATGGCTACACCTTC
13	TRBJ1-2	-	-	TRBV4-1	CASSQTPSYGYTF	TGCGCCAGCAGTCAGACCCCATCATATGGCTACACCTTC
13	TRBJ1-1	-	-	TRBV13	CASSLYRDTEAFF	TGTGCCAGCAGCTTATATAGGGACACTGAAGCTTTCTTT
17	TRBJ2-6	-	-	TRBV7-8	CASSLPDRGSGANVLTF	TGTGCCAGCAGCCTGCCGGACAGAGGCTCTGGGGCCAACGTCCTGACTTTC
13	TRBJ1-1	-	-	TRBV9	CASSGVGDTEAFF	TGTGCCAGCAGTGGGGTAGGGGACACTGAAGCTTTCTTT
17	TRBJ2-3	-	-	TRBV7-9	CASSFSEGGAHTDTQYF	TGTGCCAGCAGCTTCAGCGAAGGGGGGGCCCACACAGATACGCAGTATTTT
13	TRBJ2-7	-	-	TRBV18	CASSPEGSYEQYF	TGTGCCAGCTCACCAGAAGGCTCCTACGAGCAGTACTTC
17	TRBJ2-7	-	-	TRBV27	CASSLEGRGTCSYEQYF	TGTGCCAGCAGTTTAGAGGGCCGGGGGACTTGCTCCTACGAGCAGTACTTC
13	TRBJ2-7	-	-	TRBV19	CASTGTNSYEQYF	TGTGCCAGTACTGGGACAAACTCCTACGAGCAGTACTTC